In this sample, the clone carrying this T cell receptor (beta chain) turned up many times. Its antigen remains unknown. The source of the sample is a study of regulatory T cells in long-lasting Graves disease. Looking at the study overall: Persistent cases were those of Graves' disease that involved over 5 years of antithyroid drugs with positive TSH receptor antibodies.

Germline loops: CDR1 MDHEN, CDR2 SYDVKM. The CDR3 contains 14 residues. V trimming: 5 bases; J trimming: 6 bases; junction bases outside the gene matches: 7. Study-wide points: Newly diagnosed disease favored TRBV20-1 and TRBJ2-1 over persistent disease.

CDR3-region Arm-PCR and iRepertoire HTBI primers produced the TCR beta libraries. TCRdb reprocessed the multiplex PCR reads via MiXCR and lists one record per CDR3 protein. The sample lists about 470,000 distinct CDR3 sequences; about 22% were seen once. The time point denotes: persistent/refractory GD, antithyroid drugs over 5 years with positive TRAb. With RNA extracted from PBMCs as input, the TCR library was made. The authors diagnosed Graves' disease using American Thyroid Association guidelines. Sequences were derived from peripheral blood mononuclear cells (PBMCs), sampled when the disease was refractory, from a patient treated with antithyroid drugs. The clonotype originates from a female donor with Graves disease. The J gene is TRBJ1-5, the V gene TRBV28; the match to TRBD1 covers 7 bases. CDR3 in amino acids: CASSGRGRAQPQHF. The CDR3 bases are TGTGCCAGCAGTGGCAGGGGGAGGGCTCAGCCCCAGCATTTT.